One and the same sample provided the 21 T cell receptor beta chains below, sequenced in a study of T-cell memory formation after mild COVID-19. Using its own MiXCR run on the 5' RACE reads, TCRdb lists one record per CDR3 protein. The table shows about 470,000 distinct CDR3 sequences, with roughly 25% occurring only once. The specimen was PBMCs or a T cell subset sorted from them (not recorded which). These receptor sequences come from an adult woman who had mild COVID-19 (a few samples of this study predate the infection). Cell type and time point are not known.

This clonotype was seen ten or more times. The genes are TRBV21-1 and TRBJ1-3; TRBD1 is the table's D call, not checked against the DNA. TRBV21-1 is designated a pseudogene. The length of the CDR3 is 17 residues. This chain's CDR3 is CASSRRGQARSGNTIYF. The CDR3 DNA follows: TGTGCCAGCAGCCGACGAGGACAGGCGCGCTCTGGAAACACCATATATTTT.

The CDR3 sequence is CSATRTNTEAFF. CDR3 sequence (DNA): TGCAGTGCGACCAGAACGAACACTGAAGCTTTCTTT. This chain links TRBV20-1 with TRBJ1-1; no clear D gene. From germline, CDR1 is DFQATT and CDR2 SNEGSKA (reference sequence). V was trimmed by 6 bases and J by 1 base, leaving 9 bases between them. The CDR3 extends over 12 amino acids.

The sample holds a few counts of this clonotype. The chain joins TRBV24-1 to TRBJ2-3; 7 bases fit TRBD1. The CDR3 covers 14 residues. The germline V gene has CDR1 KGHDR and CDR2 SFDVKD. Trimming at V came to 7 bases and at J to 2 bases, leaving 5 bases not matched to a gene. DNA for the CDR3: TGTGCCACCAGGGACAGGAGACACACAGATACGCAGTATTTT. This codes for CATRDRRHTDTQYF.

This clonotype has just a few counts. The chain combines TRBV12-3 or TRBV12-4 with TRBJ2-1; possible D gene TRBD1, 6 bases. Trimming took off 4 bases at V and 10 bases at J, with 14 bases between the two ends. CDR3 length: 13 residues. CDR3 DNA sequence: TGTGCCAGCAGTTCCCGACAGGTTGGAGAGCAGTTCTTC. It codes for CASSSRQVGEQFF.

This clonotype was counted only a few times. V usage is TRBV6-6 and J usage is TRBJ2-7; 8 nucleotides match TRBD2. The CDR3 runs 15 residues. With V trimmed by 6 bases and J by 4 bases, 11 bases remained unmatched. Germline V gene sequence: CDR1 MNHNY, CDR2 SVGAGI (reference sequence). The CDR3 protein is CASSPWAGGEYEQYF. The CDR3 nucleotides are TGTGCCAGCAGCCCTTGGGCGGGGGGCGAATACGAGCAGTACTTC.

This clonotype was seen only once. The chain recombines TRBV7-9 with TRBJ2-3; no clear D gene. Per the germline V gene, CDR1 is SEHNR and CDR2 is FQNEAQ (reference sequence). The CDR3 spans 12 residues. Deletions cut 8 bases from V and 6 bases from J, with 12 bases between. CDR3 nucleotides: TGTGCCAGCTCCGACACTGGGGATACGCAGTATTTT. The encoded protein is CASSDTGDTQYF.

This clonotype was seen a few times. V and J are TRBV7-2 and TRBJ2-5, with 7 bases aligning to TRBD1. Per the germline V gene, CDR1 is SGHTA and CDR2 is FQGNSA. The CDR3 consists of 14 residues. J lost 4 bases, V lost 1 base, and 3 bases had no gene match. CDR3 bases: TGTGCCAGCAGCTTAGGTACAGGGGCAGAGACCCAGTACTTC. Translation: CASSLGTGAETQYF.

The table lists this clonotype with a few counts. This chain joins TRBV3-1 and TRBJ2-1; tentative D call: TRBD1 (7 bases). Germline CDR1 is LGHDT and CDR2 is YNNKEL (reference sequence). The CDR3 totals 14 residues. The germline V and J ends were trimmed by 4 bases and 6 bases, with 13 bases remaining between them. The CDR3 is CASSRSGDSNEQFF. CDR3 DNA sequence: TGTGCCAGCAGCCGGTCGGGGGACAGCAATGAGCAGTTCTTC.

This clonotype was recorded a few times. The rearrangement uses TRBV11-2 and TRBJ2-7; 7 bases line up with TRBD2. Unmatched junction bases numbered 6, after V lost 0 bases and J lost 4 bases. The CDR3 covers 15 residues. In germline, CDR1 is SGHAT, CDR2 FQNNGV. CDR3 loop: CASSLEGREHYEQYF. The CDR3 coding sequence is TGTGCCAGCAGCTTAGAGGGGAGGGAGCATTACGAGCAGTACTTC.

The chain uses TRBV20-1 and TRBJ1-1, with TRBD1 identical over 7 bases. V trimming: 3 bases; J trimming: 0 bases; junction bases outside the gene matches: 10. Germline V gene sequence: CDR1 DFQATT, CDR2 SNEGSKA (reference sequence). The CDR3 consists of 16 residues. The CDR3 coding sequence is TGCAGTGCTAGTGAACGGGACAGCGCCATGAACACTGAAGCTTTCTTT. It translates to CSASERDSAMNTEAFF.

This chain joins TRBV12-3 or TRBV12-4 and TRBJ1-1, with D perhaps TRBD1 (5 bases). Trimming cost V 7 bases and J 1 base, with 16 bases left between them. The CDR3 extends over 15 amino acids. The CDR3: CASTPPLGANTEAFF. The CDR3 coding sequence is TGTGCCAGCACCCCCCCGTTAGGGGCGAACACTGAAGCTTTCTTT.

This chain links TRBV18 with TRBJ2-7, with 8 bases matching TRBD1. The CDR3 consists of 13 residues. Trimming took 8 bases from V and 4 from J; bases not matched to a gene: 7. Germline CDR1 is KGHSH and CDR2 is LQKENI. CDR3 DNA: TGTGCCAGCCAAAGGACAGGGTTATACGAGCAGTACTTC. This gives the protein CASQRTGLYEQYF.

The gene calls are TRBV20-1 and TRBJ1-2; the match to TRBD1 covers 8 bases. J lost 4 bases, V lost 2 bases, and 9 bases had no gene match. This CDR3 is built from 15 residues. Germline V gene lookup returns CDR1 DFQATT and CDR2 SNEGSKA (reference sequence). CDR3 in amino acids: CSARTQTGVRYGYTF. Written as DNA, the CDR3 is TGCAGTGCTAGAACCCAGACAGGGGTTCGCTATGGCTACACCTTC.

This clonotype appeared a few times. The V and J genes are TRBV3-1 and TRBJ2-7; D gene unclear. From germline, CDR1 is LGHDT and CDR2 YNNKEL (reference sequence). The CDR3 length is 13 residues. Trimming cost V 4 bases and J 3 bases, with 10 bases left between them. CDR3 in amino acids: CASSRSQNYEQYF. In DNA form, the CDR3 reads TGTGCCAGCAGCCGAAGCCAGAACTACGAGCAGTACTTC.

The chain is built from TRBV27 and TRBJ2-6; D is ambiguous. The CDR3 is 15 residues long. V was trimmed by 3 bases and J by 1 base, leaving 7 bases between them. CDR1 and CDR2 (germline): MNHEY, SMNVEV (reference sequence). CDR3 in amino acids: CASSFGQSGANVLTF. CDR3 coding DNA: TGTGCCAGCAGTTTTGGGCAGTCTGGGGCCAACGTCCTGACTTTC.

The V call is TRBV19, the J call TRBJ2-3; 8 positions agree with TRBD2. From germline, CDR1 is LNHDA and CDR2 SQIVND (reference sequence). This CDR3 has 15 amino acids. With V trimmed by 7 bases and J by 0 bases, 6 bases remained unmatched. CDR3 DNA: TGTGCCAGTAAGAAAGCGGGGGAGAGCACAGATACGCAGTATTTT. Translated: CASKKAGESTDTQYF.

This chain uses TRBV7-8 with TRBJ2-1; 10 nucleotides line up with TRBD1. The CDR3 totals 13 residues. Germline lookup yields CDR1 SGHVS and CDR2 FQNEAQ. The V segment lost 6 bases and the J segment 10 bases; nucleotides outside the gene matches: 6. CDR3 in amino acids: CASSSGTGEEQFF. As DNA, the CDR3 is TGTGCCAGCAGTTCCGGGACAGGGGAGGAGCAGTTCTTC.

This clonotype was seen more than once but under ten times. The V gene is TRBV7-2, the J gene TRBJ1-4; 8 bases fit TRBD1. This CDR3 has 13 residues. The ends lost 5 bases at V and 12 bases at J; junction bases unmatched: 8. Germline V gene sequence: CDR1 SGHTA, CDR2 FQGNSA. The CDR3 DNA follows: TGTGCCAGCAGCCCCCCCGAGACAGGGGAACTGTTTTTT. Encoded protein: CASSPPETGELFF.

This clonotype has a handful of counts. The CDR3 DNA follows: TGTGCCAGCAATCCCGGTGGCGGTAACACCGGGGAGCTGTTTTTT. It translates to CASNPGGGNTGELFF. The chain joins TRBV12-3 or TRBV12-4 to TRBJ2-2; D is ambiguous. The CDR3 runs 15 residues. The V gene lost 7 bases and the J gene lost 2 bases, with 14 bases spanning the gap.

The V and J genes are TRBV14 and TRBJ1-6; D not resolved. Germline CDR1 and CDR2: SGHDN and FVKESK. Deletions cut 4 bases from V and 4 bases from J, with 5 bases between. CDR3 length equals 13 residues. The chain's CDR3 is CASSLRYNSPLHF. The CDR3 region has the DNA TGTGCCAGCAGCCTCCGATATAATTCACCCCTCCACTTT. The complete variable domain, with remaining parts taken from reference TRBV14 and TRBJ1-6, reads EAGVTQFPSHSVIEKGQTVTLRCDPISGHDNLYWYRRVMGKEIKFLLHFVKESKQDESGMPNNRFLAERTGGTYSTLKVQPAELEDSGVYFCASSLRYNSPLHFGNGTRLTVT.

This clonotype was seen more than once but under ten times. This sequence joins TRBV27 and TRBJ2-7; D remains unclear. Germline V gene sequence: CDR1 MNHEY, CDR2 SMNVEV (reference sequence). The V and J ends lost 1 base and 1 base respectively, with 5 bases between them. The CDR3 has 13 residues. The CDR3 spells CASSLYVSYEQYF. In DNA, the CDR3 is TGTGCCAGCAGTTTATACGTGTCCTACGAGCAGTACTTC.